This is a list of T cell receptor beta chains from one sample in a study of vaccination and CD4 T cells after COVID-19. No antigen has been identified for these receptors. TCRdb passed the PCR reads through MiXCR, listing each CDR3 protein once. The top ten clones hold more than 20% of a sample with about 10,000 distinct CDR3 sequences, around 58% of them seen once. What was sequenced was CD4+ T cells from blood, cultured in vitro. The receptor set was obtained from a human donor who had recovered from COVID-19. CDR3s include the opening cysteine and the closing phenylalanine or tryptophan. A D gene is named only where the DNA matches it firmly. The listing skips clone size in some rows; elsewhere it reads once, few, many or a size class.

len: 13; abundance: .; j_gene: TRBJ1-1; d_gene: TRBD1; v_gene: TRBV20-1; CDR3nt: TGCAGTGCAAACAGGGGGTGGAACACTGAAGCTTTCTTT; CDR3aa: CSANRGWNTEAFF
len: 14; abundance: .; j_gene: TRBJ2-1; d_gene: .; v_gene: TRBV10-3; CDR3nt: TGTGCCATCAGTGAGTCTCGAGTATACAATGAGCAGTTCTTC; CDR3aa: CAISESRVYNEQFF
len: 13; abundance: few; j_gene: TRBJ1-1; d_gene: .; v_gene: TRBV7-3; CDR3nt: TGTGCCAGCAGCTCTACCGGGAGAACTGAAGCTTTCTTT; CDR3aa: CASSSTGRTEAFF
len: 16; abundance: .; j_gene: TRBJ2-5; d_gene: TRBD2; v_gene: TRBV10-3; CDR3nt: TGTGCCATTCGACCGGGACTAGCGGGGGAGGGGGAGACCCAGTACTTC; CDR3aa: CAIRPGLAGEGETQYF
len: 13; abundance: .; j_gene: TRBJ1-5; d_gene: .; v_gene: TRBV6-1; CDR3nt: TGTGCCAGCAGCTCAGGTTCCGGGCAGCCCCAGCATTTT; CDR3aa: CASSSGSGQPQHF
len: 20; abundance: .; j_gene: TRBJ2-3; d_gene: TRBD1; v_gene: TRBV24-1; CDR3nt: TGTGCCACCAGTGATCCGGCTCCACAGGGGGCAGATACTAGCACAGATACGCAGTATTTT; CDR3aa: CATSDPAPQGADTSTDTQYF
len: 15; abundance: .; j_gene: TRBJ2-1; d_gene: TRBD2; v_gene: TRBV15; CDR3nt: TGTGCCACCAGCAGTCGCCTAGCGGGACGTAATGAGCAGTTCTTC; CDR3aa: CATSSRLAGRNEQFF
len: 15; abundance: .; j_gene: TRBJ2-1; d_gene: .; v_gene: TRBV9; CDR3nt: TGTGCCAGCAGCCTTCAGCCGGGGGTATGGGGTGAGCAGTTCTTC; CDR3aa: CASSLQPGVWGEQFF
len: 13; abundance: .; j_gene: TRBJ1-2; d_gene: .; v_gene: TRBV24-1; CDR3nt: TGTGCCACCAGCCCCGACGGCATCTGGGGCTACACCTTC; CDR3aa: CATSPDGIWGYTF
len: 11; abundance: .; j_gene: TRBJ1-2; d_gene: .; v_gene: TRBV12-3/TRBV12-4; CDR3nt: TGTGCCAGCAGTTCGGTTATAACCTACACCTTC; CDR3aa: CASSSVITYTF
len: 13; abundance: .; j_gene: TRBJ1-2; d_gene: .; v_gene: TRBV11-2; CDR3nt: TGTGCCAGCAGCTTAGACCCAGGGGATGGCTACACCTTC; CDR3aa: CASSLDPGDGYTF
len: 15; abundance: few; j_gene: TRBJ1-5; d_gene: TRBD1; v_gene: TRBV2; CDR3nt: TGTGCCAGCAGACTTGGACAGGCCCACAATCAGCCCCAGCATTTT; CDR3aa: CASRLGQAHNQPQHF
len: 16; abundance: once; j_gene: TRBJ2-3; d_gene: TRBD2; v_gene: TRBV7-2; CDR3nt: TGTGCCAGCAGCACCGGACTAGCGGGAGTAGCAGATACGCAGTATTTT; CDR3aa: CASSTGLAGVADTQYF
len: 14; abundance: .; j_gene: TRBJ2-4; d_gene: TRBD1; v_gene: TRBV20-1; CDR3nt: TGCAGTGCGACTTCCGGGACAGTGAGGGGCATTCAGTACTTC; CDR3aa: CSATSGTVRGIQYF
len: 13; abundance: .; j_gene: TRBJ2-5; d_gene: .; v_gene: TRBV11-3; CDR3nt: TGTGCCAGCAGCACTCGTATCGGAGAGACCCAGTACTTC; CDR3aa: CASSTRIGETQYF
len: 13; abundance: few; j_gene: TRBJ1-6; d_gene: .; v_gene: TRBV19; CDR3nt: TGTGCCAGTCAGGGGACTTATAATTCACCCCTCCACTTT; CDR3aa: CASQGTYNSPLHF
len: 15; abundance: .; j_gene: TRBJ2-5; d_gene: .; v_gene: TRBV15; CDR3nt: TGTGCCACCAGCAGAGGCGGGGTGAAGGAAGAGACCCAGTACTTC; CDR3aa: CATSRGGVKEETQYF
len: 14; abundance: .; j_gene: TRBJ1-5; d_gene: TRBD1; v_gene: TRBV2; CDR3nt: TGTGCCAGCAGTCAGGACAGGGAAATTGAGCCCCAGCATTTT; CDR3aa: CASSQDREIEPQHF
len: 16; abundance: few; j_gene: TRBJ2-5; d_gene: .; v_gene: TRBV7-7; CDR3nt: TGTGCTAGCAGCCAAAACTATGGGGGGCGGCAAGAGACCCAGTACTTC; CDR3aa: CASSQNYGGRQETQYF
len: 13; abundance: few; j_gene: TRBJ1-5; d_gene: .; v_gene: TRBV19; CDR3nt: TGTGCCAGTAGTGGCCTCGGCAATCAGCCCCAGCATTTT; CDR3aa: CASSGLGNQPQHF